The clone carrying this T cell receptor (beta chain) has more than one count but fewer than ten. The target antigen is unknown. TCRdb's table, derived via immunoSEQ multiplex PCR, lists solely in-frame clones and lacks some. The sample records over 60,000 clones, about four fifths being singletons. Germline V gene lookup returns CDR1 SEHNR and CDR2 FQNEAQ (reference sequence). The CDR3 runs 14 residues. With 4 bases clipped from V and 9 bases from J, the junction kept 4 bases outside the gene matches. This record belongs to a study of T cell repertoires and HLA-DP antigens. Study-wide findings and caveats: Sorted CD137+ clonality was about 0.41 for both alloantigens, versus about 0.039 pre-culture. Responder cells were total CD4+ cells with a HeLa antigen-presenting system.

The specimen was CD4+ T cells from PBMCs. The chain combines TRBV7-9 with TRBJ1-6, with 9 bases aligning to TRBD1. The clonotype was recovered from a man between 60 and 70 years old in good health and CMV-seronegative. CDR3 residues: CASSSTGGISPLHF. Here the CDR3 DNA reads TGTGCCAGCAGCTCAACAGGGGGCATTTCACCCCTCCACTTT.